This is a list of T cell receptor beta chains from one sample in a study of T cell responses to AZD1222 COVID-19 vaccine. Generated by immunoSEQ multiplex PCR, the TCRdb table keeps only in-frame clones and is missing some. The table records roughly 150,000 clones, around nine tenths of them present only once. Sample: peripheral blood, taken on day 0 of AZD1222 vaccination. The receptor source for this set is an adult in good health. CDR3s include the opening cysteine and the closing phenylalanine or tryptophan. The order of the fields is V gene, J gene, D gene, clone size, CDR3 DNA, CDR3 protein. A D gene is named only where the DNA matches it firmly. Some rows mark clone size as missing; the rest say once, few, many or name a class of expanded clone.

>TRBV4-2|TRBJ2-7|TRBD2|NA
TGTGCCAGCAGCCAAGATAGCGGGAGGTGGAGCCACGAGCAGTACTTC
CASSQDSGRWSHEQYF
>TRBV2|TRBJ1-6|NA|NA
TGTGCCAGCAGTTACGAGCAGGGGTCGCTATCTTCACCCCTCCACTTT
CASSYEQGSLSSPLHF
>TRBV3-1/TRBV3-2|TRBJ1-3|TRBD1|NA
TGTGCCAGCAGTCGACAGGGAGCCTCTGGAAACACCATATATTTT
CASSRQGASGNTIYF
>TRBV19|TRBJ1-2|NA|NA
TGTGCCAGTAGGCAACGGGCCTACTCATTGGGCTACACCTTC
CASRQRAYSLGYTF
>TRBV7-2|TRBJ2-1|TRBD1|NA
TGTGCCAGCAGCTTATTGGCCCAGGGGGCAGCGAACTACAATGAGCAGTTCTTC
CASSLLAQGAANYNEQFF
>TRBV9|TRBJ2-2|NA|few
TGTGCCAGCAGCCAGGGGGGTCTGAACACCGGGGAGCTGTTTTTT
CASSQGGLNTGELFF
>TRBV4-3|TRBJ2-3|TRBD2|once
TGCGCCAGCAGCCAAGGACTAGCGGGAGGAGATACGCAGTATTTT
CASSQGLAGGDTQYF
>TRBV7-2|TRBJ2-2|TRBD1|NA
TGTGCCAGCAGCTTAAGACAGGGCACCCTTCGTTCTACCGGGGAGCTGTTTTTT
CASSLRQGTLRSTGELFF
>TRBV6-5|TRBJ1-3|TRBD1|once
TGTGCCAGCAGTTACTCTAGACCAGGGGGTCTAAACACCATATATTTT
CASSYSRPGGLNTIYF
>TRBV7-2|TRBJ2-1|NA|NA
TGTGCCAGCAGCCCCTCCGAGACAAGAGAGGTCTTC
CASSPSETREVF
>TRBV10-3|TRBJ1-3|TRBD1|NA
TGTGCCATCCGACAGGGAGCCGAAAACACCATATATTTT
CAIRQGAENTIYF
>TRBV5-1|TRBJ1-1|NA|NA
TGCGCCAGCAGCATACAGAGCGGGGGCGCGGGCACTGAAGCTTTCTTT
CASSIQSGGAGTEAFF
>TRBV5-1|TRBJ1-2|NA|NA
TGCGCCAGCAGCGCAGGGAATATCTATGGCTACACCTTC
CASSAGNIYGYTF
>TRBV28|TRBJ1-3|NA|NA
TGTGCCAGCAGGCTAGGGGGCTCTGGAAACACCATATATTTT
CASRLGGSGNTIYF
>TRBV6-5|TRBJ1-1|NA|NA
TGTGCCAGCAGTTACGAGACGAACACTGAAGCTTTCTTT
CASSYETNTEAFF
>TRBV6-2/TRBV6-3|TRBJ2-3|NA|many
TGTGCCAGCAGTTACTTGGGACAAGTCACAGATACGCAGTATTTT
CASSYLGQVTDTQYF
>TRBV12-3/TRBV12-4|TRBJ1-1|NA|NA
TGTGCCAGCAGTTTAGCAGGCGAAGCTTTCTTT
CASSLAGEAFF
>TRBV7-8|TRBJ1-6|NA|NA
TGTGCCAGCAGCGAACGACTGGGGTCACCCCTCCACTTT
CASSERLGSPLHF
>TRBV29-1|TRBJ2-3|NA|NA
TGCAGCGCATCCCGGGACTCTTCCACAGATACGCAGTATTTT
CSASRDSSTDTQYF
>TRBV7-8|TRBJ2-7|TRBD2|NA
TGTGCCAGCAGCTTAGAGGCTGCGGGAGTAAGGTCCTACGAGCAGTACTTC
CASSLEAAGVRSYEQYF
>TRBV27|TRBJ2-7|NA|few
TGTGCCAGCAGACAAAGCGGGCCATGGGCGGGCGAGCAGTACTTC
CASRQSGPWAGEQYF
>TRBV7-2|TRBJ2-7|TRBD1|NA
TGTGCCAGCAGTGTGGGACAGGGGTCCCTCTACGAGCAGTACTTC
CASSVGQGSLYEQYF
>TRBV7-2|TRBJ1-5|NA|once
TGTGCCAGCAGCCTCAACCAGGGTGGGAGCAATCAGCCCCAGCATTTT
CASSLNQGGSNQPQHF
>TRBV9|TRBJ1-1|NA|few
TGTGCCAGCAGCCCCCCCCGAGCGGACACTGAAGCTTTCTTT
CASSPPRADTEAFF
>TRBV28|TRBJ1-2|TRBD1|NA
TGTGCCAGCAGTATGACGACAGGGCTAATAGATGGCTACACCTTC
CASSMTTGLIDGYTF
>TRBV6-2/TRBV6-3|TRBJ2-1|TRBD2|NA
TGTGCCAGCAGTCATTACGGGGCGGGAGTACAGGAGCAGTTCTTC
CASSHYGAGVQEQFF
>TRBV30|TRBJ2-2|TRBD2|NA
TGTGCCTGGAGGGAAAAAATATCGACTAGCGGGAGGTACACCGGGGAGCTGTTTTTT
CAWREKISTSGRYTGELFF
>TRBV19|TRBJ2-1|NA|NA
TGTGCCAGTAGGGCTAACAGGGTACCTACCGGTGAGCAGTTCTTC
CASRANRVPTGEQFF
>TRBV5-8|TRBJ2-1|TRBD2|NA
TGTGCCAGCAGCTACCAGACTAGCGGAGCCTACAATGAGCAGTTCTTC
CASSYQTSGAYNEQFF
>TRBV4-3|TRBJ2-7|NA|NA
TGCGCCAGCAGCCAAGATAGGAGTTACGAGCAGTACTTC
CASSQDRSYEQYF
>TRBV5-4|TRBJ2-1|NA|NA
TGTGCCAGCAGCTTGGATTCCGGGGTTTTCCAAATATACAATGAGCAGTTCTTC
CASSLDSGVFQIYNEQFF
>TRBV12-3/TRBV12-4|TRBJ1-3|NA|once
TGTGCCAGCAGTTTGATCGGAAACACCATATATTTT
CASSLIGNTIYF
>TRBV19|TRBJ1-2|NA|NA
TGTGCCAGTACCTCCACAGACATCTCGGGCTATGGCTACACCTTC
CASTSTDISGYGYTF
>TRBV7-6|TRBJ1-3|TRBD1|NA
TGTGCCAGCAGCTTAGACAGGGGCACTGGAAACACCATATATTTT
CASSLDRGTGNTIYF
>TRBV28|TRBJ2-3|NA|NA
TGTGCCAGCCCACCCGGGAAGCGGTATAGCACAGATACGCAGTATTTT
CASPPGKRYSTDTQYF
>TRBV5-1|TRBJ2-7|TRBD2|NA
TGCGCCAGCAGCTTTAGCGGGAGGGTTAACGAGCAGTACTTC
CASSFSGRVNEQYF
>TRBV9|TRBJ2-5|TRBD1|few
TGTGCCAGCAGCGGCGGACAGGGCGTGGTGACCCAGTACTTC
CASSGGQGVVTQYF
>TRBV12-5|TRBJ2-1|TRBD2|NA
TGTGCTAGTGGTTTGGTTGTCGGGAGGGGTGCCTACAATGAGCAGTTCTTC
CASGLVVGRGAYNEQFF
>TRBV9|TRBJ2-3|NA|NA
TGTGCCAGCAGTGAGAGGGCCACAGATACGCAGTATTTT
CASSERATDTQYF
>TRBV18|TRBJ1-2|NA|many
TGTGCCAGCTCACCACCAAGGGAGACCGGCTACACCTTC
CASSPPRETGYTF
>TRBV21-1|TRBJ2-6|NA|NA
TGTGCCAGCAGCAAAGGGTTGGCGGGGGCCAACGTCCTGACTTTC
CASSKGLAGANVLTF
>TRBV7-3|TRBJ2-5|NA|NA
TGTGCCAGCAGCTTAGTGGCAGGGCGGGGAGAGACCCAGTACTTC
CASSLVAGRGETQYF
>TRBV11-2|TRBJ1-1|NA|once
TGTGCCAGCCGTCAAGAAATGTACACTGAAGCTTTCTTT
CASRQEMYTEAFF
>TRBV7-9|TRBJ2-6|NA|NA
TGTGCCAGCAGCATACCGAAAATAGGGTACGTCCTGACTTTC
CASSIPKIGYVLTF
>TRBV6-1|TRBJ1-5|NA|NA
TGTGCCAGCAGTGAACAGAAACCCCGTTCCCCCCAGCATTTT
CASSEQKPRSPQHF
>TRBV19|TRBJ2-7|NA|few
TGTGCCAGTAGTATGGCAAATAGAAGGTACGAGCAGTACTTC
CASSMANRRYEQYF
>TRBV19|TRBJ1-2|NA|NA
TGTGCCAGTAGCCCAGCGGCCCAACCCCAATCACGCTATGGCTACACCTTC
CASSPAAQPQSRYGYTF
>TRBV10-1|TRBJ1-5|NA|NA
TGCGCCAGCAGTGAGTCCAGGGTTAGCAATCAGCCCCAGCATTTT
CASSESRVSNQPQHF
>TRBV27|TRBJ2-3|NA|NA
TGTGCCAGCAGTTTTGGTAGTCGCACAGATACGCAGTATTTT
CASSFGSRTDTQYF
>TRBV7-9|TRBJ2-1|TRBD2|NA
TGTGCCAGCAGTGGAATCCGGGACTACGAGCAGTTCTTC
CASSGIRDYEQFF
>TRBV28|TRBJ1-1|NA|NA
TGTGCCAGCAGTTCGGACACAACAGGGTATGAAGCTTTCTTT
CASSSDTTGYEAFF
>TRBV15|TRBJ1-4|NA|once
TGTGCCACCAGCAGAGATTTAGGGGCGGCTGAAAAACTGTTTTTT
CATSRDLGAAEKLFF
>TRBV7-9|TRBJ1-2|NA|NA
TGTGCCAGCAGCTTAGTACGGACAGACCGATATGGCTACACCTTC
CASSLVRTDRYGYTF
>TRBV7-9|TRBJ1-6|NA|NA
TGTGCCAGCAGCTTAAGTAGTGTGGGTAATTCACCCCTCCACTTT
CASSLSSVGNSPLHF
>TRBV28|TRBJ1-2|NA|NA
TGTGCCAGCAGTCCCGCGATTATGGACAGCTACCCTAACTATGGCTACACCTTC
CASSPAIMDSYPNYGYTF
>TRBV3-1/TRBV3-2|TRBJ1-1|NA|once
TGTGCCAGCAGCCAAACCCCCGGGGGCGGACTCAAAGCTTTCTTT
CASSQTPGGGLKAFF